These T cell receptor beta chains were read from a single sample in a study of immune heterogeneity within non-small cell lung tumors. One entry per CDR3 protein results from TCRdb running MiXCR on the multiplex PCR reads. Of approximately 3,200 distinct CDR3 sequences in the sample, about 22% were seen once. The material sequenced was lung tumor tissue. The origin of the receptors is a man in his sixties with non-small cell lung cancer. Both conserved end residues are part of each CDR3. A D gene is named only where the DNA matches it firmly. Clone size, where shown, is once, few, many, or a class for clones that have expanded.

CDR3: CSAIRDYTKGEQFF
DNA: TGCAGTGCTATACGGGACTACACGAAGGGTGAGCAGTTCTTC
D: TRBD2
V: TRBV20-1
size: medium-sized
J: TRBJ2-1

CDR3: CATSEGKRRGGVSGLVEQYF
DNA: TGTGCCACCAGTGAGGGGAAACGACGGGGGGGAGTATCGGGTTTGGTCGAGCAGTACTTC
D: TRBD2
V: TRBV24-1
size: medium-sized
J: TRBJ2-7

CDR3: CSASPSGSLSYEQYF
DNA: TGCAGTGCCTCCCCTAGCGGGAGCCTCTCCTACGAGCAGTACTTC
D: TRBD2
V: TRBV20-1
size: .
J: TRBJ2-7

CDR3: CASSEYSSNQPQHF
DNA: TGTGCCAGCAGTGAATATTCTAGCAATCAGCCCCAGCATTTT
D: .
V: TRBV2
size: medium-sized
J: TRBJ1-5

CDR3: CASTGGIVGEQYF
DNA: TGTGCCAGCACCGGGGGGATTGTGGGCGAGCAGTACTTC
D: TRBD2
V: TRBV28
size: medium-sized
J: TRBJ2-7

CDR3: CASSVRGPRTYEQYF
DNA: TGTGCCAGCAGCGTCAGGGGACCTAGAACCTACGAGCAGTACTTC
D: .
V: TRBV13
size: medium-sized
J: TRBJ2-7

CDR3: CASSPLPGTGTFLTKNIQYF
DNA: TGTGCCAGCTCACCCCTCCCCGGGACAGGGACTTTCCTGACCAAAAACATTCAGTACTTC
D: TRBD1
V: TRBV18
size: .
J: TRBJ2-4

CDR3: CSARDRAYSYEQYF
DNA: TGCAGTGCTAGAGACAGGGCCTATTCCTACGAGCAGTACTTC
D: .
V: TRBV20-1
size: medium-sized
J: TRBJ2-7

CDR3: CASSQDFVNSPLHF
DNA: TGCGCCAGCAGCCAGGATTTTGTTAATTCACCCCTCCACTTT
D: .
V: TRBV5-1
size: medium-sized
J: TRBJ1-6

CDR3: CASSLVWRTEAFF
DNA: TGTGCCAGCAGCTTAGTATGGCGCACTGAAGCTTTCTTT
D: .
V: TRBV7-8
size: medium-sized
J: TRBJ1-1

CDR3: CASSPGGTLYEQYF
DNA: TGTGCCAGCAGCCCGGGGGGGACCCTTTACGAGCAGTACTTC
D: TRBD2
V: TRBV6-1
size: medium-sized
J: TRBJ2-7

CDR3: CASSHGGRVTDTQYF
DNA: TGTGCCAGCAGCCATGGCGGGAGAGTAACAGATACGCAGTATTTT
D: TRBD2
V: TRBV3-1
size: medium-sized
J: TRBJ2-3

CDR3: CASSARGQGTEAFF
DNA: TGTGCCAGTAGTGCCAGGGGGCAAGGGACTGAAGCTTTCTTT
D: TRBD1
V: TRBV19
size: many
J: TRBJ1-1

CDR3: CASSYAMGQGNGYTF
DNA: TGTGCCAGCAGCTATGCTATGGGACAGGGTAACGGCTACACCTTC
D: TRBD1
V: TRBV7-8
size: medium-sized
J: TRBJ1-2

CDR3: CASSYRDSGSPYNEQFF
DNA: TGTGCCAGCAGTTACCGGGATAGCGGGAGCCCCTACAATGAGCAGTTCTTC
D: TRBD2
V: TRBV6-1
size: medium-sized
J: TRBJ2-1

CDR3: CASSPGTGELFF
DNA: TGTGCCAGCAGTCCCGGTACCGGGGAGCTGTTTTTT
D: .
V: TRBV28
size: few
J: TRBJ2-2

CDR3: CASSLDSGAETQYF
DNA: TGTGCCAGCAGCTTAGATTCGGGGGCGGAGACCCAGTACTTC
D: .
V: TRBV11-2
size: medium-sized
J: TRBJ2-5

CDR3: CSTTNIPGTSLYEQYF
DNA: TGCAGTACCACTAATATTCCCGGGACTAGCCTCTACGAGCAATACTTC
D: TRBD2
V: TRBV20-1
size: .
J: TRBJ2-7

CDR3: CASSPALMGQGDYEQYF
DNA: TGTGCCAGCTCACCAGCGCTAATGGGACAGGGGGACTACGAGCAGTACTTC
D: TRBD1
V: TRBV18
size: medium-sized
J: TRBJ2-7

CDR3: CASSLELAQDTQYF
DNA: TGTGCCAGCAGCTTGGAACTAGCCCAGGATACGCAGTATTTT
D: .
V: TRBV5-4
size: medium-sized
J: TRBJ2-3

CDR3: CASNSTANYGYTF
DNA: TGTGCCAGCAATTCGACAGCGAACTATGGCTACACCTTC
D: .
V: TRBV6-2/TRBV6-3
size: .
J: TRBJ1-2

CDR3: CASSSGQGDEQYF
DNA: TGTGCCAGCAGCTCGGGACAGGGCGACGAGCAGTACTTC
D: TRBD1
V: TRBV11-3
size: large
J: TRBJ2-7